This entry concerns a single T cell receptor beta chain. This entry belongs to a study of blood T cell repertoires in COVID-19. CDR1 is MGHRA and CDR2 is YSYEKL in the germline V gene. The CDR3 is 17 residues long. V trimming: 1 base; J trimming: 0 bases; junction bases outside the gene matches: 5. Only in-frame clones appear in the TCRdb table, and some are missing; sequencing was by immunoSEQ multiplex PCR. The table includes a few hundred thousand clones, 65% to 85% detected once. This chain connects TRBV4-1 to TRBJ1-4, with 7 bases fitting TRBD1. The receptor's source is a woman aged 55-70 years with acute or convalescent COVID-19. The specimen sequenced was peripheral blood. The CDR3 protein is CASSQGQGAATNEKLFF. DNA of the CDR3: TGCGCCAGCAGCCAAGGACAGGGAGCTGCAACTAATGAAAAACTGTTTTTT.